This passage covers 14 T cell receptor beta chains from one sample sequenced in a study of CD8+ T cells in alopecia areata. Following RNA extraction, reverse transcription yielded cDNA that acted as the sequencing template. TCRdb's table, derived via immunoSEQ multiplex PCR, lists solely in-frame clones and lacks some. This sample has 110,000 or so clones, with about 54% found just once. The treatment denotes: oral pan-JAK inhibitor, 5-10 mg twice daily. The sample was CD8+ T cells sorted from blood, taken at week 4, from a patient treated with tofacitinib. The receptors derive from a human donor with alopecia areata.

This clone showed up just once. This sequence joins TRBV19 and TRBJ2-1; 10 positions match TRBD1. The length of the CDR3 is 15 residues. V lost 6 bases, J lost 6 bases, and 8 bases stayed unmatched. Germline V gene data show CDR1 as LNHDA and CDR2 as SQIVND (reference sequence). This CDR3 reads CASSEDRGNLNEQFF. In DNA, the CDR3 is TGTGCCAGTAGCGAGGACAGGGGGAACCTCAATGAGCAGTTCTTC. The full variable domain, in which reference TRBV19 and TRBJ2-1 provide the parts outside the CDR3, is DGGITQSPKYLFRKEGQNVTLSCEQNLNHDAMYWYRQDPGQGLRLIYYSQIVNDFQKGDIAEGYSVSREKKESFPLTVTSAQKNPTAFYLCASSEDRGNLNEQFFGPGTRLTVL.

This clone was detected only a few times. The J gene is TRBJ2-5, the V gene TRBV5-6, with D possibly called TRBD1 or TRBD2 (6 bases each). The V end was cut by 0 bases, the J end by 3 bases, with 12 bases between. The CDR3 spans 15 residues. The germline CDR1 and CDR2 sequences are SGHDT and YYEEEE. The chain's CDR3 is CASSLGGTLEETQYF. CDR3 DNA sequence: TGTGCCAGCAGCTTGGGCGGGACACTAGAAGAGACCCAGTACTTC.

CDR3 sequence reads: CASSVGDETQYF. CDR3 nucleotide sequence: TGTGCCAGCAGCGTAGGCGACGAGACCCAGTACTTC. The chain couples TRBV9 to TRBJ2-5; no clear D gene. Germline-derived CDR1 and CDR2 are SGDLS and YYNGEE. The CDR3 runs to 12 residues. The V end was cut by 0 bases, the J end by 5 bases, with 5 bases between.

The chain links TRBV6-1 to TRBJ1-6; 9 bases line up with TRBD1. Germline CDR1 is MNHNS and CDR2 is SASEGT. J was trimmed by 9 bases and V by 2 bases; bases with no gene match: 8. This CDR3 has 16 residues. In nucleotides, the CDR3 is TGTGCCAGCAGTGAATCTGGGGACAGGGCGGGTTCACCCCTCCACTTT. Encoded protein: CASSESGDRAGSPLHF.

This chain joins TRBV11-2 and TRBJ1-1; D is unresolved. Germline assignment: CDR1 SGHAT and CDR2 FQNNGV. V lost 3 bases and J 6 bases, leaving 11 bases between the germline ends. This CDR3 has 13 residues. The CDR3 spells CASSLNLDPEAFF. The DNA of the CDR3 is TGTGCCAGCAGCTTGAATTTGGATCCTGAAGCTTTCTTT.

There are a few counts of this clone. The genes are TRBV29-1 and TRBJ1-1, with D hard to call. The CDR3 has 11 residues. Germline assignment: CDR1 SQVTM and CDR2 ANQGSEA. V lost 3 bases and J 5 bases, leaving 7 bases between the germline ends. The CDR3 is CSVEGGTEAFF. The CDR3 DNA reads as TGCAGCGTTGAGGGCGGGACTGAAGCTTTCTTT.

The V gene is TRBV27, the J gene TRBJ2-3, with TRBD1 matching 7 bases. Trimming cost V 5 bases and J 4 bases; bases outside gene matches: 9. This CDR3 has 15 residues. Germline V CDR1 and CDR2: MNHEY, SMNVEV (reference sequence). The CDR3 sequence is CASSPSTGVADTQYF. CDR3 coding DNA: TGTGCCAGCAGTCCATCAACAGGGGTTGCAGATACGCAGTATTTT.

Worth noting for this clone: The sample carries other DNA sequences with the same CDR3. This rearrangement joins TRBV30 to TRBJ1-2; TRBD1 aligns across 7 bases. The trim removed 4 bases at V and 4 bases at J, leaving 0 bases unmatched. The CDR3 runs to 11 residues. Germline values: CDR1 GTSNPN, CDR2 SVGIG (reference sequence). The CDR3 sequence: CAWTGGYGYTF. For the CDR3, the DNA is TGTGCCTGGACAGGGGGCTATGGCTACACCTTC.

V usage is TRBV10-3 and J usage is TRBJ2-5, with a weak D call TRBD1 (5 bases). Germline CDR1 reads ENHRY; CDR2 reads SYGVKD. Trimming pared 3 bases from V and 2 bases from J, leaving 7 bases between. The CDR3 is 13 residues long. The CDR3 loop is CAISEGVQETQYF. As DNA, the CDR3 is TGTGCCATCAGTGAAGGGGTTCAAGAGACCCAGTACTTC.

The V and J genes are TRBV19 and TRBJ2-7; possibly TRBD2 for D (5 bases). Deletions cut 0 bases from V and 0 bases from J, with 9 bases between. The CDR3 spans 15 residues. Germline-derived CDR1 and CDR2 are LNHDA and SQIVND (reference sequence). The CDR3 DNA follows: TGTGCCAGTAGTATAGAGGACTTACCCTCCTACGAGCAGTACTTC. Translation gives CASSIEDLPSYEQYF.

Only a few counts were recorded for this clone. This rearrangement joins TRBV7-9 to TRBJ2-1, with D hard to call. Germline V gene sequence: CDR1 SEHNR, CDR2 FQNEAQ (reference sequence). This CDR3 contains 12 residues. The ends were cut back, 2 bases at V and 6 bases at J, with 5 bases in the middle. The CDR3 here is CASSLSSNEQFF. The CDR3 DNA sequence: TGTGCCAGCAGCTTATCCAGCAATGAGCAGTTCTTC.

The chain is built from TRBV30 and TRBJ2-1; D unclear. CDR1 GTSNPN and CDR2 SVGIG come from the germline V gene (reference sequence). V was trimmed by 5 bases and J by 3 bases, leaving 11 bases between them. The CDR3 sequence is 13 residues long. In DNA, the CDR3 is TGTGCCTGGGCCGGCGGAGTCTACAATGAGCAGTTCTTC. Translation: CAWAGGVYNEQFF.

The chain couples TRBV20-1 to TRBJ2-5, with unresolved D. Germline V gene lookup returns CDR1 DFQATT and CDR2 SNEGSKA (reference sequence). V was clipped by 4 bases and J by 4 bases, with 4 bases between them. The CDR3 sequence is 10 residues long. CDR3 DNA: TGCAGTGCTATAGTAGAGACCCAGTACTTC. This encodes CSAIVETQYF.

This chain uses TRBV5-6 with TRBJ2-2; weak D call: TRBD2 (5 bases). The CDR3 is 14 residues long. The V end was cut by 4 bases, the J end by 6 bases, with 13 bases between. Germline-derived CDR1 and CDR2 are SGHDT and YYEEEE. DNA for the CDR3: TGTGCCAGCAGCCCCCTTGAGGGCCCCGGGGAGCTGTTTTTT. Translated: CASSPLEGPGELFF.